The rows below give T cell receptor beta chains drawn from one sample of a study of OX40 agonist ivuxolimab in advanced cancers. Profiling relied on immunoSEQ multiplex PCR, and the TCRdb table lists in-frame clones only, not all of them. The repertoire holds some 81,000 clones, with 80% to 90% as singletons. The specimen comprised CD4+ or CD8+ T cells sorted from blood, sampled in a trial of the OX40 agonist ivuxolimab. These receptors originate from an adult with an advanced solid tumor such as melanoma, head and neck, liver or kidney cancer. The CDR3 runs from the conserved cysteine through the conserved F or W. A D gene is named only where the DNA matches it firmly. Clone size appears in some rows only: once, few, many, or a class for an expanded clone.

d_call	v_call	j_call	clone_size	cdr3_aa	cdr3_nt
TRBD2	TRBV7-6	TRBJ2-5	.	CASSLDWRGTTQYF	TGTGCCAGCAGCTTAGATTGGCGGGGGACGACCCAGTACTTC
TRBD2	TRBV7-9	TRBJ2-7	.	CASSLAVGGNYEQYF	TGTGCCAGCAGCTTAGCGGTCGGGGGGAATTACGAGCAGTACTTC
TRBD1	TRBV27	TRBJ1-1	.	CASSLVRQGPEAFF	TGTGCCAGCAGTTTAGTCCGACAGGGGCCTGAAGCTTTCTTT
.	TRBV5-5	TRBJ1-4	.	CASSPVQGTNEKLFF	TGTGCCAGCAGCCCAGTCCAGGGTACTAATGAAAAACTGTTTTTT
.	TRBV28	TRBJ2-7	medium-sized	CASTGNDEQYF	TGTGCCAGTACAGGGAACGACGAGCAGTACTTC
TRBD2	TRBV10-3	TRBJ2-5	.	CAIRIGTSGSRQETQYF	TGTGCCATCAGAATCGGGACTAGCGGGAGTAGGCAAGAGACCCAGTACTTC
.	TRBV5-1	TRBJ1-6	once	CASSPTGRGESPLHF	TGCGCCAGCAGCCCCACGGGACGGGGGGAATCACCCCTCCACTTT
.	TRBV6-5	TRBJ1-2	once	CASSYLQGRDGYTF	TGTGCCAGCAGTTACTTACAGGGTAGGGATGGCTACACCTTC
.	TRBV7-2	TRBJ1-1	.	CASSLAGPSGSEAFF	TGTGCCAGCAGCTTAGCCGGACCCTCGGGTTCTGAAGCTTTCTTT
.	TRBV2	TRBJ1-6	.	CASSVGRFNSPLHF	TGTGCCAGCAGTGTCGGTAGATTTAATTCACCCCTCCACTTT